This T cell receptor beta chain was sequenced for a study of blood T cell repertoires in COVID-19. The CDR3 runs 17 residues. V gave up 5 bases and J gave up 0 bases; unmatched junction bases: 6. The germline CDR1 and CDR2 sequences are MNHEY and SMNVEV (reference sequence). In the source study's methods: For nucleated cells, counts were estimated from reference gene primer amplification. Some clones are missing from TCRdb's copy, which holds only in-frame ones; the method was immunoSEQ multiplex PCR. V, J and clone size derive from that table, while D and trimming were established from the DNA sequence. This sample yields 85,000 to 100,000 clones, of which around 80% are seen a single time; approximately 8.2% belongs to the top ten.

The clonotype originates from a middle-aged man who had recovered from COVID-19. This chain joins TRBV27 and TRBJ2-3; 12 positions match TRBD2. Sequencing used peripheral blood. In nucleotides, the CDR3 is TGTGCCAGCAGTAAACTAGCGGGGGGCCCCAGCACAGATACGCAGTATTTT. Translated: CASSKLAGGPSTDTQYF.